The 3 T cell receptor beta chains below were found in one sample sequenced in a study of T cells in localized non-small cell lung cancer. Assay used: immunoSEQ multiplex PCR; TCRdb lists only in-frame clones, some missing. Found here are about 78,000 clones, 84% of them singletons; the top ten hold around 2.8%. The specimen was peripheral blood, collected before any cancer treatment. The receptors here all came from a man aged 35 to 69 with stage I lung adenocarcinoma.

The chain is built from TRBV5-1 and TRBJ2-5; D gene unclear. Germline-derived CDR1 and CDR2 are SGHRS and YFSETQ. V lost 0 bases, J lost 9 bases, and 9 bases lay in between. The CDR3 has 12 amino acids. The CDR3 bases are TGCGCCAGCAGCTTGGAAAGAGCGCCCCAGTACTTC. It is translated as CASSLERAPQYF. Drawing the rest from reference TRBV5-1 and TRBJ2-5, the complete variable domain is KAGVTQTPRYLIKTRGQQVTLSCSPISGHRSVSWYQQTPGQGLQFLFEYFSETQRNKGNFPGRFSGRQFSNSRSEMNVSTLELGDSALYLCASSLERAPQYFGPGTRLLVL.

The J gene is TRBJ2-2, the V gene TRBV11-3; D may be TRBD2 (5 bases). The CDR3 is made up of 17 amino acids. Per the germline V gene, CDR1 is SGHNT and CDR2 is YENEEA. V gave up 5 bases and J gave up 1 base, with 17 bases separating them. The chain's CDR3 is CASSPGVSWVNTGELFF. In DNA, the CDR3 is TGTGCCAGCAGCCCCGGGGTGAGCTGGGTGAACACCGGGGAGCTGTTTTTT.

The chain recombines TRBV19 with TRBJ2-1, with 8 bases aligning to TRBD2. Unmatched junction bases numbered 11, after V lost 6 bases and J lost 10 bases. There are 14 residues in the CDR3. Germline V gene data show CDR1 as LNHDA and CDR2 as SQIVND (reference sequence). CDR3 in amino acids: CASSYIKREREQFF. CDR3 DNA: TGTGCCAGTAGCTACATTAAGCGGGAGAGGGAGCAGTTCTTC.